This T cell receptor (beta chain) stems from a study of T-cell memory formation after mild COVID-19. Study-level points and caveats: Researchers could not confirm that second-wave clones peaking on day 37 targeted SARS-CoV-2.

Trimming took 3 bases from V and 6 from J; bases not matched to a gene: 8. The CDR3 is made up of 15 amino acids. Per germline, CDR1 LGHDT and CDR2 YNNKEL (reference sequence). TCRdb itself ran the 5' RACE reads through MiXCR, one entry per CDR3 protein. The profile shows just over 50,000 distinct CDR3 sequences, over 8.5% of them singletons. This clonotype was counted between two and nine times. Its antigen is unidentified. This TCR came from an adult woman who had mild COVID-19 (a few samples of this study predate the infection). Cell type and time point are not known. The sample comprised PBMCs or a T cell subset sorted from them (not recorded which). This chain joins TRBV3-1 and TRBJ2-7; TRBD1 aligns across 10 bases. The CDR3 is CASSHRDRGPGEQYF. CDR3 DNA sequence: TGTGCCAGCAGCCACCGGGACAGGGGTCCGGGCGAGCAGTACTTC.